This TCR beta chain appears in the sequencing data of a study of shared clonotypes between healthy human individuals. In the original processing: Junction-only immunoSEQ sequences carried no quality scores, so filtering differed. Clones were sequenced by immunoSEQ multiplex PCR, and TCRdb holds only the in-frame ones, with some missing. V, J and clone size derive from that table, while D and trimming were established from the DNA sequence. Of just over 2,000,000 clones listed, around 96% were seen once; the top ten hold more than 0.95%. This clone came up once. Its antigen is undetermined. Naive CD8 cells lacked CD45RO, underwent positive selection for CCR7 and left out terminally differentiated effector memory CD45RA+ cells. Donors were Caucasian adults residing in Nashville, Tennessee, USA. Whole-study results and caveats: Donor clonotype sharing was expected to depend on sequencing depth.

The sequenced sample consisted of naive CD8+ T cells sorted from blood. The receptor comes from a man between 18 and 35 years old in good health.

This CDR3 is CATQPLAGVNTGELFF. The DNA of the CDR3 is TGTGCCACCCAACCCTTAGCGGGAGTGAACACCGGGGAGCTGTTTTTT. The rearrangement joins TRBV10-3 to TRBJ2-2; 9 bases are a match to TRBD2. Germline assignment: CDR1 ENHRY and CDR2 SYGVKD. After removal of 10 bases from V and 1 base from J, the junction contained 10 bases not matched to a gene. The CDR3 has 16 amino acids.